Below are 25 T cell receptor beta chains sequenced from a single sample in a study of glioma-infiltrating T cells after dendritic cell vaccination. Data came from immunoSEQ multiplex PCR; TCRdb stores just in-frame clones and leaves some out. The sample lists approximately 84,000 clones; more than 75% were seen once. The sequenced sample was blood, obtained before dendritic cell vaccination. The receptors stem from a human donor with glioblastoma.

The V and J genes are TRBV5-1 and TRBJ2-5; perhaps TRBD2 as D (5 bases). Germline loops: CDR1 SGHRS, CDR2 YFSETQ. Trimming pared 2 bases from V and 5 bases from J, leaving 7 bases between. This CDR3 region has 12 residues. The CDR3 loop is CASSFPGETQYF. CDR3 nucleotide sequence: TGCGCCAGCAGCTTCCCGGGGGAGACCCAGTACTTC. Using reference TRBV5-1 and TRBJ2-5 for the parts outside the CDR3, the full variable domain is KAGVTQTPRYLIKTRGQQVTLSCSPISGHRSVSWYQQTPGQGLQFLFEYFSETQRNKGNFPGRFSGRQFSNSRSEMNVSTLELGDSALYLCASSFPGETQYFGPGTRLLVL.

V usage is TRBV19 and J usage is TRBJ2-7, with D perhaps TRBD1 (6 bases). The ends were cut back, 3 bases at V and 5 bases at J, with 11 bases in the middle. The CDR3 covers 13 residues. Looked up from germline, CDR1 is LNHDA and CDR2 is SQIVND (reference sequence). In DNA, the CDR3 is TGTGCCAGTAGTATTCAGGGGCTCAACGAGCAGTACTTC. Its protein is CASSIQGLNEQYF.

V is TRBV28 and J is TRBJ1-2, with a tentative D call TRBD1 (6 bases). The CDR3 is 14 residues long. In germline, CDR1 is MDHEN, CDR2 SYDVKM. V was pared by 8 bases and J by 2 bases, with 15 bases between. This CDR3 is CASHPQGLNYGYTF. Written as DNA, the CDR3 is TGTGCCAGCCATCCCCAGGGGCTGAACTATGGCTACACCTTC.

The CDR3 DNA is TGTGCCAGCAGCATATATCGGTCCGGGGAGCTGTTTTTT. It translates to CASSIYRSGELFF. V gene TRBV27 combines with J gene TRBJ2-2, with D unclear. Germline CDR1 MNHEY, CDR2 SMNVEV (reference sequence). CDR3 length: 13 amino acids. Trimming left V 6 bases short and J 6 bases short, with 11 bases between.

This clone appeared once. The rearrangement joins TRBV27 to TRBJ2-7, with 9 nucleotides matching TRBD2. The germline CDR1 and CDR2 sequences are MNHEY and SMNVEV (reference sequence). The CDR3 sequence is 14 residues long. V was clipped by 4 bases and J by 3 bases; unmatched bases: 4. DNA for the CDR3: TGTGCCAGCAGTTATGGGACTAGCCTCTACGAGCAGTACTTC. Translated: CASSYGTSLYEQYF.

This clone was observed a single time. The chain joins TRBV5-1 to TRBJ1-4; D is unresolved. Trimming stripped 0 bases from V and 2 bases from J, with 8 bases between. Germline V CDR1 and CDR2: SGHRS, YFSETQ. The CDR3 runs to 15 residues. The CDR3 nucleotides read TGCGCCAGCAGCTTGGGGGCAGACACTAATGAAAAACTGTTTTTT. The encoded protein is CASSLGADTNEKLFF.

This chain uses TRBV9 with TRBJ2-3, with TRBD1 identical over 7 bases. Germline V gene sequence: CDR1 SGDLS, CDR2 YYNGEE. The CDR3 totals 13 residues. V lost 5 bases and J lost 1; bases outside the gene matches: 1. The CDR3 reads CASSTGGTDTQYF. In DNA form, the CDR3 reads TGTGCCAGCAGTACAGGGGGCACAGATACGCAGTATTTT.

The rearrangement links TRBV5-4 to TRBJ2-3; a possible D gene is TRBD2 (5 bases). This CDR3 is built from 15 residues. Trimming pared 1 base from V and 9 bases from J, leaving 18 bases between. CDR1 is SGHNT and CDR2 is YYREEE in the germline V gene (reference sequence). CDR3 sequence: CASSLSSAPRETQYF. The CDR3 bases are TGTGCCAGCAGCTTGAGTAGCGCACCTCGCGAGACGCAGTATTTT.

The genes are TRBV4-2 and TRBJ2-7; TRBD1 matches 8 bases. The CDR3 sequence is 16 residues long. Germline V gene lookup returns CDR1 LGHNA and CDR2 YNFKEQ. With V trimmed by 4 bases and J by 0 bases, 8 bases remained unmatched. The DNA of the CDR3 is TGTGCCAGCAGCCCGGAGAATACAGGGGGCTCCTACGAGCAGTACTTC. Translated, it gives CASSPENTGGSYEQYF.

This chain connects TRBV7-2 to TRBJ2-5; D is possibly TRBD2 (5 bases). The CDR3 contains 13 residues. Trimming shortened V by 2 bases and J by 2 bases, and 6 bases separated the two germline ends. Per germline, CDR1 SGHTA and CDR2 FQGNSA. Written as DNA, the CDR3 is TGTGCCAGCAGCTTAAGACTACAAGAGACCCAGTACTTC. Translating it yields CASSLRLQETQYF.

The chain joins TRBV11-3 to TRBJ2-7, with TRBD1 matching over 9 bases. CDR1 SGHNT and CDR2 YENEEA come from the germline V gene. Trimming took 5 bases from V and 4 from J; bases not matched to a gene: 6. The CDR3 has 14 amino acids. This chain's CDR3 is CASSRSGQGYEQYF. The CDR3 nucleotides are TGTGCCAGCAGCAGATCAGGACAGGGGTACGAGCAGTACTTC.

V is TRBV18 and J is TRBJ2-5, with 7 nucleotides matching TRBD1. The CDR3 has 16 residues. The junction had 12 bases not matched to a gene; V was cut back by 3 bases and J by 5 bases. The germline V gene encodes CDR1 KGHSH and CDR2 LQKENI. This CDR3 reads CASSPLTDRDEETQYF. CDR3 DNA sequence: TGTGCCAGCTCACCCCTTACTGACAGGGACGAGGAGACCCAGTACTTC.

The gene calls are TRBV4-3 and TRBJ1-6, with 7 bases that match TRBD1. V trimming: 0 bases; J trimming: 0 bases; junction bases outside the gene matches: 5. Germline CDR1 reads LGHNA; CDR2 reads YSLEER. The CDR3 is 18 amino acids. The CDR3 nucleotides read TGCGCCAGCAGCCAAGATGGAGGGACAGTCTCCTATAATTCACCCCTCCACTTT. Residues: CASSQDGGTVSYNSPLHF.

This chain uses TRBV28 with TRBJ2-5, with 9 bases fitting TRBD1. The CDR3 has 13 amino acids. CDR1 and CDR2 from the germline V gene are MDHEN and SYDVKM. With V trimmed by 10 bases and J by 7 bases, 10 bases remained unmatched. CDR3 sequence reads: CAIGDRGTWTQYF. The CDR3 bases are TGTGCCATCGGAGACAGGGGGACGTGGACCCAGTACTTC. Combining the CDR3 with reference TRBV28 and TRBJ2-5 gives the whole variable domain DVKVTQSSRYLVKRTGEKVFLECVQDMDHENMFWYRQDPGLGLRLIYFSYDVKMKEKGDIPEGYSVSREKKERFSLILESASTNQTSMYLCAIGDRGTWTQYFGPGTRLLVL.

The V gene is TRBV10-1, the J gene TRBJ2-5; 7 nucleotides match TRBD2. The V gene's germline CDR1 is WNHNN and CDR2 SYGVQD (reference sequence). This CDR3 is 16 amino acids long. The V segment lost 7 bases and the J segment 5 bases; nucleotides outside the gene matches: 16. CDR3: CASIGQGAGVGETQYF. The CDR3 coding sequence is TGCGCCAGCATTGGGCAAGGGGCGGGAGTCGGGGAGACCCAGTACTTC.

A single count supports this clone. This rearrangement joins TRBV4-1 to TRBJ2-5; 10 bases fit TRBD2. The CDR3 extends over 15 amino acids. Per germline, CDR1 MGHRA and CDR2 YSYEKL. J was trimmed by 2 bases and V by 5 bases; bases with no gene match: 5. The CDR3 DNA is TGCGCCAGCAGCAGCCCGGGACTAGCGCAAGAGACCCAGTACTTC. This sequence encodes CASSSPGLAQETQYF.

This clone was recorded once. V gene TRBV7-9 combines with J gene TRBJ2-7; TRBD1 might be the D (6 bases). The V gene's germline CDR1 is SEHNR and CDR2 FQNEAQ (reference sequence). The V end was cut by 5 bases, the J end by 4 bases, with 15 bases between. There are 14 residues in the CDR3. The CDR3 is CASSQRTVGYEQYF. In DNA, the CDR3 is TGTGCCAGCAGCCAACGGACAGTAGGATACGAGCAGTACTTC.

The chain recombines TRBV6-5 with TRBJ1-2, with D possibly matching TRBD1 (5 bases). This CDR3 comprises 11 residues. Germline CDR1 and CDR2: MNHEY and SVGAGI. Trimming cost V 9 bases and J 4 bases, with 9 bases left between them. CDR3 sequence (DNA): TGTGCCAGTCAGGGTAGCTATGGCTACACCTTC. It specifies CASQGSYGYTF.

This chain links TRBV4-1 with TRBJ1-1; D uncertain. The V end lost 1 base, the J end lost 0 bases, and 9 bases lay between the germline ends. The CDR3 is 15 amino acids. Looked up from germline, CDR1 is MGHRA and CDR2 is YSYEKL. The CDR3 coding sequence is TGCGCCAGCAGCCAAGGGAAAGACATGAACACTGAAGCTTTCTTT. It specifies CASSQGKDMNTEAFF.

The J gene is TRBJ1-1, the V gene TRBV28; D unresolved. Per germline, CDR1 MDHEN and CDR2 SYDVKM. The CDR3 is 18 amino acids. The V end lost 0 bases, the J end lost 1 base, and 18 bases lay between the germline ends. Written as DNA, the CDR3 is TGTGCCAGCAGTTTATGGGGCCAGGACTACCAAGAGAACACTGAAGCTTTCTTT. Translated: CASSLWGQDYQENTEAFF.

This CDR3 is CASTRPGDRGGYTF. The DNA for the CDR3 is TGTGCCAGCACCCGTCCCGGGGACAGGGGTGGCTACACCTTC. The genes are TRBV7-2 and TRBJ1-2; the match to TRBD1 covers 10 bases. The CDR3 has 14 amino acids. Germline V CDR1 and CDR2: SGHTA, FQGNSA. V lost 7 bases and J lost 7; bases outside the gene matches: 9.

This rearrangement joins TRBV19 to TRBJ2-7, with TRBD2 matching over 12 bases. Germline CDR1 is LNHDA and CDR2 is SQIVND (reference sequence). The CDR3 spans 16 residues. Trimming cost V 5 bases and J 3 bases; bases outside gene matches: 8. The CDR3 coding sequence is TGTGCCAGTAGTCCTGGACTAGCGGGACTCTTCTACGAGCAGTACTTC. Residues: CASSPGLAGLFYEQYF.

This clone was counted a single time. V and J are TRBV27 and TRBJ2-7, with a tentative D call TRBD1 (6 bases). Germline V gene sequence: CDR1 MNHEY, CDR2 SMNVEV (reference sequence). The V gene lost 4 bases and the J gene lost 3 bases, with 19 bases spanning the gap. This CDR3 is built from 16 residues. Here the CDR3 reads CASSSLGTPFLYEQYF. The CDR3 DNA is TGTGCCAGCAGTTCCCTGGGGACACCCTTTCTCTACGAGCAGTACTTC.

The chain joins TRBV29-1 to TRBJ2-1; tentative D call: TRBD2 (5 bases). The CDR3 runs 14 residues. V shed 4 bases and J shed 2 bases, with 12 bases lying between them. From germline, CDR1 is SQVTM and CDR2 ANQGSEA. The CDR3 sequence is CSVVPTNPYNEQFF. DNA of the CDR3: TGCAGCGTTGTACCGACTAACCCCTACAATGAGCAGTTCTTC.

V gene TRBV29-1 combines with J gene TRBJ2-4, with no clear D. The CDR3 covers 15 residues. The V end was cut by 0 bases, the J end by 4 bases, with 13 bases between. Germline CDR1 reads SQVTM; CDR2 reads ANQGSEA. Here the CDR3 reads CSVEDPGAGKNIQYF. DNA for the CDR3: TGCAGCGTTGAAGATCCCGGAGCTGGGAAAAACATTCAGTACTTC.